This T cell receptor beta chain was obtained from a study of radiation and T cells in renal cell carcinoma. Only in-frame clones appear in the TCRdb table, and some are missing; sequencing was by immunoSEQ multiplex PCR. The sample lists around 77,000 clones; 83% were seen once. The time point here: blood 4 weeks post-SBRT, at nephrectomy. As to treatment: 15 Gy SBRT to primary tumor, nephrectomy 4 weeks later. The sequence was obtained from a woman aged 55-69 years with renal cell carcinoma. The source material was blood, sampled from a patient whose treatment included radiotherapy and nephrectomy.

The CDR3 here is CASQSGGVSYNSPLHF. The CDR3 DNA is TGTGCCAGCCAGTCAGGGGGCGTCTCCTATAATTCACCCCTCCACTTT. This rearrangement joins TRBV2 to TRBJ1-6; 8 bases align to TRBD1. This CDR3 is built from 16 residues. V lost 8 bases to trimming and J lost 0 bases; unmatched junction nucleotides: 6. Germline lookup yields CDR1 SNHLY and CDR2 FYNNEI.